This is a list of T cell receptor beta chains from one sample in a study of T cell repertoires in cytomegalovirus infection. These receptors are not linked to any known antigen. Using its own MiXCR run on the reads, TCRdb lists one record per CDR3 protein. The sample holds around 900,000 distinct CDR3 sequences, approximately 31% seen once. The specimen comprised cultured CD8+ T cells from PBMCs, sampled from culture after CMV antigen stimulation. These receptors all come from a human donor in good health (CMV status not recorded). Some clones in this sample may be carry-over from other donors' samples. Each CDR3 is given with its conserved first and last residue. Each record gives: V gene, clone size, D gene, J gene, CDR3 DNA, CDR3 protein. The D gene is left open where the match is weak. Clone size is stated in some rows and not others, as once, few, many or a class when expanded.

V gene: TRBV27
clone size: .
D gene: .
J gene: TRBJ2-3
CDR3 DNA: TGTGCCAGCCAAACAGGAGTTCAGACAGATACGCAGTATTTT
CDR3 protein: CASQTGVQTDTQYF

V gene: TRBV7-6
clone size: .
D gene: TRBD2
J gene: TRBJ2-1
CDR3 DNA: TGTGCTAGCAGCTGGGGACTAGCCGAAACCTCCTACAATGAGCAGTTCTTC
CDR3 protein: CASSWGLAETSYNEQFF

V gene: TRBV7-9
clone size: .
D gene: .
J gene: TRBJ1-4
CDR3 DNA: TGTGCCAGCAGCTTATTGACTGGGGAAAAACTGTTTTTT
CDR3 protein: CASSLLTGEKLFF

V gene: TRBV29-1
clone size: .
D gene: TRBD1
J gene: TRBJ2-3
CDR3 DNA: TGCAGTGCCGGGACAGGGAGCACAGATACGCAGTATTTT
CDR3 protein: CSAGTGSTDTQYF

V gene: TRBV20-1
clone size: .
D gene: TRBD1
J gene: TRBJ2-1
CDR3 DNA: TGCAGTGTTAGAGATGGGCAGGGGGCAACCTACAATGAGCAGTTCTTC
CDR3 protein: CSVRDGQGATYNEQFF

V gene: TRBV4-1
clone size: few
D gene: TRBD2
J gene: TRBJ2-4
CDR3 DNA: TGCGCCAGCAGCCAAGATGACCCTAGCGGGTTGGAAAACATTCAGTACTTC
CDR3 protein: CASSQDDPSGLENIQYF

V gene: TRBV12-3/TRBV12-4
clone size: .
D gene: .
J gene: TRBJ1-2
CDR3 DNA: TGTGCCAGCAGTCCTCCTCAGGAGAACTATGGCTACACCTTC
CDR3 protein: CASSPPQENYGYTF

V gene: TRBV12-3/TRBV12-4
clone size: .
D gene: .
J gene: TRBJ2-1
CDR3 DNA: TGTGCCAGCAGTTTGGGCGAGAGGAATGAGCAGTTCTTC
CDR3 protein: CASSLGERNEQFF

V gene: TRBV4-1
clone size: .
D gene: TRBD1
J gene: TRBJ1-2
CDR3 DNA: TGCGCCAGCAGCCAAGACAGGGGGCGGGATGGCTACACCTTC
CDR3 protein: CASSQDRGRDGYTF

V gene: TRBV7-9
clone size: few
D gene: .
J gene: TRBJ2-5
CDR3 DNA: TGTGCCAGCAGCTTAGGCTTGACAGGACCCGACCAGTACTTC
CDR3 protein: CASSLGLTGPDQYF

V gene: TRBV27
clone size: few
D gene: .
J gene: TRBJ1-1
CDR3 DNA: TGTGCCAGCAGTTTATCGGTTGGGGGGGCCACTGAAGCTTTCTTT
CDR3 protein: CASSLSVGGATEAFF

V gene: TRBV11-2
clone size: few
D gene: .
J gene: TRBJ2-5
CDR3 DNA: TGTGCCAGCAGCTTAGAAGGGTGGCAGCTCCAAGAGACCCAGTACTTC
CDR3 protein: CASSLEGWQLQETQYF

V gene: TRBV7-9
clone size: few
D gene: .
J gene: TRBJ1-1
CDR3 DNA: TGTGCCAGCAGCTTAGTGAGGGTGTTACGGGAAGCTTTCTTT
CDR3 protein: CASSLVRVLREAFF

V gene: TRBV7-2
clone size: many
D gene: .
J gene: TRBJ2-3
CDR3 DNA: TGTGCCAGCAGCCTTCGCCGGGGGCGGTCAGATACGCAGTATTTT
CDR3 protein: CASSLRRGRSDTQYF

V gene: TRBV5-6
clone size: many
D gene: .
J gene: TRBJ1-6
CDR3 DNA: TGTGCCAGCAGCTCGGACTCAGACAGATACTACTATAATTCACCCCTCCACTTT
CDR3 protein: CASSSDSDRYYYNSPLHF

V gene: TRBV24-1
clone size: .
D gene: .
J gene: TRBJ1-1
CDR3 DNA: TGTGCCACCAGTGATTCACAGTACGACACTGAAGCTTTCTTT
CDR3 protein: CATSDSQYDTEAFF

V gene: TRBV7-9
clone size: few
D gene: TRBD1
J gene: TRBJ2-1
CDR3 DNA: TGTGCCAGCAGCTTAGACGGGACAGACAATGAGCAGTTCTTC
CDR3 protein: CASSLDGTDNEQFF

V gene: TRBV7-9
clone size: .
D gene: .
J gene: TRBJ2-6
CDR3 DNA: TGTGCCAGCAGCTTAGGGACAGACTTCTCTGGGGCCAACGTCCTGACTTTC
CDR3 protein: CASSLGTDFSGANVLTF

V gene: TRBV10-2
clone size: .
D gene: TRBD2
J gene: TRBJ2-5
CDR3 DNA: TGCGCCAGCCGCCGGGACTATAAAGAGACCCAGTACTTC
CDR3 protein: CASRRDYKETQYF

V gene: TRBV7-2
clone size: many
D gene: .
J gene: TRBJ2-2
CDR3 DNA: TGTGCCAGCAGCTTAGCAGACACCGGGGAGCTGTTTTTT
CDR3 protein: CASSLADTGELFF

V gene: TRBV7-3
clone size: many
D gene: .
J gene: TRBJ1-1
CDR3 DNA: TGTGCCAGCAGCTTACGGGGAGCGGGGACCACTGAAGCTTTCTTT
CDR3 protein: CASSLRGAGTTEAFF

V gene: TRBV13
clone size: few
D gene: TRBD1
J gene: TRBJ2-7
CDR3 DNA: TGTGCCAGCAGCTTTTGGACAGGGGGATCCTACGAGCAGTACTTC
CDR3 protein: CASSFWTGGSYEQYF

V gene: TRBV7-8
clone size: .
D gene: .
J gene: TRBJ1-1
CDR3 DNA: TGTGCCAGCAGCCAGCGAGAGGTCGTCACTGAAGCTTTCTTT
CDR3 protein: CASSQREVVTEAFF

V gene: TRBV12-5
clone size: .
D gene: .
J gene: TRBJ2-7
CDR3 DNA: .
CDR3 protein: CASGFSTAPTSSTSGRNRYEQYF

V gene: TRBV10-3
clone size: few
D gene: TRBD1
J gene: TRBJ1-5
CDR3 DNA: TGTGCCACCCGGGGTAGGGGGCAAAGCAATCAGCCCCAGCATTTT
CDR3 protein: CATRGRGQSNQPQHF

V gene: TRBV12-3/TRBV12-4
clone size: .
D gene: .
J gene: TRBJ1-2
CDR3 DNA: TGTGCCATTCCCGCCCCGTACGGGGGCTACACCTTC
CDR3 protein: CAIPAPYGGYTF

V gene: TRBV14
clone size: few
D gene: .
J gene: TRBJ2-1
CDR3 DNA: TGTGCCAGCAGCCAATTAGGGGAATTACGCAATGAGCAGTTCTTC
CDR3 protein: CASSQLGELRNEQFF

V gene: TRBV11-3
clone size: few
D gene: .
J gene: TRBJ2-3
CDR3 DNA: TGTGCCAGCAGCTTAGATCACGGTGCCACAGATACGCAGTATTTT
CDR3 protein: CASSLDHGATDTQYF

V gene: TRBV7-2
clone size: few
D gene: TRBD2
J gene: TRBJ2-3
CDR3 DNA: TGTGCCAGCACCCTAAGCGGGGGTAGCACAGATACGCAGTATTTT
CDR3 protein: CASTLSGGSTDTQYF

V gene: TRBV7-6
clone size: .
D gene: TRBD1
J gene: TRBJ1-2
CDR3 DNA: TGTGCCAGCAGCATCGGACAGGCTCGCGGCTACACCTTC
CDR3 protein: CASSIGQARGYTF

V gene: TRBV19
clone size: .
D gene: .
J gene: TRBJ1-4
CDR3 DNA: TGTGCCAGTAGTGTGAGGACACGAGATGAAAAACTGTTTTTT
CDR3 protein: CASSVRTRDEKLFF